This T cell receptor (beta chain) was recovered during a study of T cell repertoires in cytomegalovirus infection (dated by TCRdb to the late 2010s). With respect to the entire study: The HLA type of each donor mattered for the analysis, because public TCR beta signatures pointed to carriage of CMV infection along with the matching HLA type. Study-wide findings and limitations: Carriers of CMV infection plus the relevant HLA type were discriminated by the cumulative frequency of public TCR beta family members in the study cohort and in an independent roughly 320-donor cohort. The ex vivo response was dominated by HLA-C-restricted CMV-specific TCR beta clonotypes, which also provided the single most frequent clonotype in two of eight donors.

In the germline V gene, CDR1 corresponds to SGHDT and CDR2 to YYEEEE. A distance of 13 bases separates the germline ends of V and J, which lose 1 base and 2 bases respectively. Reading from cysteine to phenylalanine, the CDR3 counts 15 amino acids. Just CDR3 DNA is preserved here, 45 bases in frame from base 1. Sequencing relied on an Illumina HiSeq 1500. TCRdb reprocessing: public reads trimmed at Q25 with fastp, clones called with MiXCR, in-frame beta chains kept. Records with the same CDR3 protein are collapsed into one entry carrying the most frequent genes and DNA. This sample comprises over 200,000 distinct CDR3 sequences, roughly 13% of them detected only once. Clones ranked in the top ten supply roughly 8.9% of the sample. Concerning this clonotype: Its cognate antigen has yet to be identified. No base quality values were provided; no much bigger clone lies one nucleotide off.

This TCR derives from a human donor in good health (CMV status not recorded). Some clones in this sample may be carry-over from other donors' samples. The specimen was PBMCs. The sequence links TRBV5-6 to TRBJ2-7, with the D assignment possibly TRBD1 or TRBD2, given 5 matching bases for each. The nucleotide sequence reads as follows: TGTGCCAGCAGCTTGCGGTCCCGGGGCCCCTACGAGCAGTACTTC. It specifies CASSLRSRGPYEQYF.